These 26 T cell receptor beta chains originate from one sample sequenced in a study of cytomegalovirus exposure and HLA in healthy donors (TCRdb year 2017). The receptor library was made with the immunoSEQ multiplex PCR assay. Not all clones reach the TCRdb copy of this immuneACCESS table, which keeps in-frame sequences only. Checked studies attribute under half of the gap to unresolved V genes and leave the rest unexplained. Present in this sample are about 280,000 clones, approximately 88% of which were seen just once. The biggest ten clones account for about 0.99% of the sample. The material sequenced was PBMCs. These receptors were taken from a woman aged 18-29 years in good health and CMV-seronegative.

The V and J genes are TRBV5-1 and TRBJ2-1; 9 positions match TRBD1. CDR3 size: 14 residues. Per germline, CDR1 SGHRS and CDR2 YFSETQ. V lost 0 bases, J lost 7 bases, and 2 bases stayed unmatched. In DNA form, the CDR3 reads TGCGCCAGCAGCTTGGCCGGGACAGGGAATGAGCAGTTCTTC. This codes for CASSLAGTGNEQFF. The full variable domain, completed using reference TRBV5-1 and TRBJ2-1, is KAGVTQTPRYLIKTRGQQVTLSCSPISGHRSVSWYQQTPGQGLQFLFEYFSETQRNKGNFPGRFSGRQFSNSRSEMNVSTLELGDSALYLCASSLAGTGNEQFFGPGTRLTVL.

This chain connects TRBV15 to TRBJ2-7; weak D call: TRBD2 (6 bases). CDR3 size: 15 residues. With 3 bases removed from V and 2 bases from J, the gap between germline ends came to 14 bases. Germline CDR1 is LNHNV and CDR2 is YYDKDF (reference sequence). CDR3: CATSSGRTAAYEQYF. The CDR3 nucleotides read TGTGCCACCAGCAGTGGGAGGACGGCTGCCTACGAGCAGTACTTC.

This sequence joins TRBV28 and TRBJ2-6, with a tentative D call TRBD1 (5 bases). CDR1 MDHEN and CDR2 SYDVKM come from the germline V gene. This CDR3 comprises 15 residues. The V and J ends lost 4 bases and 2 bases respectively, with 9 bases between them. The CDR3 nucleotides are TGTGCCAGCAGTTCTCAGGGAACTGGGGCCAACGTCCTGACTTTC. This sequence encodes CASSSQGTGANVLTF. Variable domain in full (rest from reference TRBV28 and TRBJ2-6): DVKVTQSSRYLVKRTGEKVFLECVQDMDHENMFWYRQDPGLGLRLIYFSYDVKMKEKGDIPEGYSVSREKKERFSLILESASTNQTSMYLCASSSQGTGANVLTFGAGSRLTVL.

V is TRBV7-2 and J is TRBJ2-2; 9 bases are a match to TRBD2. V lost 6 bases to trimming and J lost 6 bases; unmatched junction nucleotides: 8. The germline V gene has CDR1 SGHTA and CDR2 FQGNSA. The CDR3 has 15 residues. CDR3 in DNA: TGTGCCAGCAGAATAGCGGGAGCGTCCTCCGGGGAGCTGTTTTTT. Its translation: CASRIAGASSGELFF.

This chain joins TRBV13 and TRBJ2-6; D perhaps matches TRBD1 (6 bases). The length of the CDR3 is 18 residues. The V end was cut by 5 bases, the J end by 2 bases, with 19 bases between. Per the germline V gene, CDR1 is PRHDT and CDR2 is FYEKMQ (reference sequence). The CDR3 sequence is CASSPYRASPPGANVLTF. The CDR3 coding sequence is TGTGCCAGCAGCCCTTACAGGGCCTCCCCACCTGGGGCCAACGTCCTGACTTTC.

V usage is TRBV28 and J usage is TRBJ1-5; no clear D gene. This CDR3 comprises 15 residues. Between the trimmed V and J ends, which lost 5 bases and 5 bases, there was a span of 16 bases. From germline, CDR1 is MDHEN and CDR2 SYDVKM. DNA of the CDR3: TGTGCCAGCAGTAAAAGAACCCCTCCGGATCAGCCCCAGCATTTT. It is translated as CASSKRTPPDQPQHF.

This chain joins TRBV6-5 and TRBJ2-7; D is undetermined. V dropped 6 bases and J dropped 3 bases, with 12 bases sitting between them. The CDR3 is 13 residues long. Looked up from germline, CDR1 is MNHEY and CDR2 is SVGAGI. DNA for the CDR3: TGTGCCAGCAGGAGAACAGCCAACTACGAGCAGTACTTC. It specifies CASRRTANYEQYF.

This chain joins TRBV28 and TRBJ2-1; 15 bases map to TRBD2. Trimming took 6 bases from V and 7 from J; bases not matched to a gene: 7. The germline V gene has CDR1 MDHEN and CDR2 SYDVKM. This CDR3 is 16 amino acids long. In DNA, the CDR3 is TGTGCCAGCAGATCATCCGGACTAGCGGGAGGGAATGAGCAGTTCTTC. This gives the protein CASRSSGLAGGNEQFF.

The chain has TRBV6-5 and TRBJ2-4; no firm D call. There are 14 residues in the CDR3. V lost 7 bases and J lost 4, with 14 bases in between. Germline lookup yields CDR1 MNHEY and CDR2 SVGAGI. CDR3 DNA sequence: TGTGCCAGCACCCACCCAAACAAAAAAAACATTCAGTACTTC. Amino acids: CASTHPNKKNIQYF.

The chain employs TRBV5-1 and TRBJ1-4, with 8 nucleotides matching TRBD1. The J segment lost 8 bases and the V segment lost 5 bases, leaving 11 bases of the junction unmatched. Germline V lookup: CDR1 SGHRS, CDR2 YFSETQ. The CDR3 length is 15 residues. The CDR3 spells CASSLTGTGGEKLFF. The CDR3 DNA reads as TGCGCCAGCAGTTTAACCGGGACAGGAGGGGAAAAACTGTTTTTT.

The chain uses TRBV2 and TRBJ1-2, with unresolved D. From germline, CDR1 is SNHLY and CDR2 FYNNEI. This CDR3 has 16 amino acids. The V gene lost 0 bases and the J gene lost 6 bases, with 17 bases spanning the gap. The CDR3 DNA sequence: TGTGCCAGCAGTGAAGCGCTTCTAGCCGTCGGGGATGGCTACACCTTC. Translation: CASSEALLAVGDGYTF.

The V and J genes are TRBV4-3 and TRBJ2-7, with 11 bases lining up with TRBD1. V shed 3 bases and J 0 bases; nucleotides not matched to a gene: 4. This CDR3 is 16 amino acids long. Germline CDR1 and CDR2: LGHNA and YSLEER. The CDR3 spells CASSQSGTGGSYEQYF. CDR3 coding DNA: TGCGCCAGCAGCCAGAGCGGGACAGGGGGCTCCTACGAGCAGTACTTC.

In regard to this clone: One junction end does not reproduce the germline sequence, and a read error may be involved. The chain recombines TRBV6-5 with TRBJ1-2; D remains unclear. Germline V gene data show CDR1 as MNHEY and CDR2 as SVGAGI. This CDR3 region has 13 residues. Here the CDR3 DNA reads TGTGCCAGCAATTACTCGCGGGTGGGGGGCTACACCTTC. Its protein is CASNYSRVGGYTF.

This chain links TRBV13 with TRBJ2-1, with 10 bases identical to TRBD2. CDR3 size: 15 residues. The germline CDR1 and CDR2 sequences are PRHDT and FYEKMQ (reference sequence). Germline trimming cut 3 bases from V and 7 bases from J; bases unmatched to any gene: 6. CDR3 loop: CASSLSGGGWNEQFF. The CDR3 DNA sequence: TGTGCCAGCAGCTTGAGCGGGGGGGGTTGGAATGAGCAGTTCTTC. Together with reference TRBV13 and TRBJ2-1, the CDR3 gives the full variable domain: AAGVIQSPRHLIKEKRETATLKCYPIPRHDTVYWYQQGPGQDPQFLISFYEKMQSDKGSIPDRFSAQQFSDYHSELNMSSLELGDSALYFCASSLSGGGWNEQFFGPGTRLTVL.

The rearrangement uses TRBV5-6 and TRBJ2-1, with 9 bases that match TRBD2. This CDR3 contains 16 residues. The germline gives CDR1 SGHDT, CDR2 YYEEEE. The V and J ends lost 3 bases and 4 bases, in that order; junction bases with no gene match: 8. CDR3 DNA sequence: TGTGCCAGCAGCTCGAAAACTAGCGGGCTGTACAATGAGCAGTTCTTC. Amino acid sequence: CASSSKTSGLYNEQFF.

The V gene is TRBV15, the J gene TRBJ2-1; possibly TRBD2 for D (5 bases). This CDR3 contains 15 residues. Germline CDR1 reads LNHNV; CDR2 reads YYDKDF (reference sequence). V lost 3 bases and J 3 bases, leaving 12 bases between the germline ends. The CDR3 reads CATSSERRNYNEQFF. DNA for the CDR3: TGTGCCACCAGCAGTGAGCGGAGAAACTACAATGAGCAGTTCTTC. Full variable domain (rest looked up from reference TRBV15 and TRBJ2-1): DAMVIQNPRYQVTQFGKPVTLSCSQTLNHNVMYWYQQKSSQAPKLLFHYYDKDFNNEADTPDNFQSRRPNTSFCFLDIRSPGLGDTAMYLCATSSERRNYNEQFFGPGTRLTVL.

The chain carries TRBV6-6 and TRBJ2-1, with D maybe TRBD1 (5 bases). Germline CDR1 MNHNY, CDR2 SVGAGI (reference sequence). The CDR3 consists of 14 residues. Trimming took off 4 bases at V and 7 bases at J, with 14 bases between the two ends. The CDR3 sequence is CASSSLRRGNEQFF. CDR3 bases: TGTGCCAGCAGTTCCCTCCGAAGGGGAAATGAGCAGTTCTTC.

This sequence joins TRBV28 and TRBJ2-4; 7 bases are shared with TRBD2. This CDR3 region has 13 residues. Germline-derived CDR1 and CDR2 are MDHEN and SYDVKM. After removal of 9 bases from V and 14 bases from J, the junction contained 16 bases not matched to a gene. The CDR3 here is CASTLRTLADKYF. Written as DNA, the CDR3 is TGTGCCAGTACGCTGCGGACCCTAGCGGACAAGTACTTC.

The chain uses TRBV5-1 and TRBJ2-5; possibly TRBD2 for D (6 bases). V gave up 0 bases and J gave up 5 bases, with 14 bases separating them. Germline loops: CDR1 SGHRS, CDR2 YFSETQ. The CDR3 is 15 residues long. In DNA, the CDR3 is TGCGCCAGCAGCTTGGTTACGGGAGCTGGGGAGACCCAGTACTTC. Amino acids: CASSLVTGAGETQYF.

This chain joins TRBV15 and TRBJ2-7; 13 positions match TRBD2. V dropped 0 bases and J dropped 12; count of bases not matched to a gene: 2. Germline loops: CDR1 LNHNV, CDR2 YYDKDF (reference sequence). CDR3 length: 13 amino acids. The CDR3 coding sequence is TGTGCCACCAGCAGAGAGGGACTAGCGGGACGGTACTTC. Translation gives CATSREGLAGRYF.

The V gene is TRBV7-2, the J gene TRBJ1-3, with D unclear. Trimming removed 0 bases at V and 0 bases at J, with 6 bases between. The germline CDR1 and CDR2 sequences are SGHTA and FQGNSA. This CDR3 spans 15 amino acids. In DNA form, the CDR3 reads TGTGCCAGCAGCTTAGCGAGGGCCTCTGGAAACACCATATATTTT. Translating gives CASSLARASGNTIYF.

The chain joins TRBV7-2 to TRBJ2-7; 7 nucleotides agree with TRBD1. This CDR3 contains 13 residues. Germline CDR1 reads SGHTA; CDR2 reads FQGNSA. The J segment lost 3 bases and the V segment lost 6 bases, leaving 5 bases of the junction unmatched. The CDR3 loop is CASSRGQVYEQYF. The DNA for the CDR3 is TGTGCCAGCAGTCGTGGACAGGTCTACGAGCAGTACTTC. Using reference TRBV7-2 and TRBJ2-7 for the parts outside the CDR3, the full variable domain is GAGVSQSPSNKVTEKGKDVELRCDPISGHTALYWYRQSLGQGLEFLIYFQGNSAPDKSGLPSDRFSAERTGGSVSTLTIQRTQQEDSAVYLCASSRGQVYEQYFGPGTRLTVT.

The CDR3 spells CSATLGGGWYF. The CDR3 region has the DNA TGCAGTGCTACTCTGGGGGGGGGCTGGTATTTT. V is TRBV20-1 and J is TRBJ2-3; D might be TRBD2 (7 bases). Trimming pared 4 bases from V and 14 bases from J, leaving 16 bases between. The CDR3 runs to 11 residues. CDR1 is DFQATT and CDR2 is SNEGSKA in the germline V gene (reference sequence).

V gene TRBV25-1 combines with J gene TRBJ2-3; 11 bases map to TRBD2. Germline V gene sequence: CDR1 MGHDK, CDR2 SYGVNS. The CDR3 has 16 amino acids. The ends lost 2 bases at V and 5 bases at J; junction bases unmatched: 6. The CDR3 nucleotides are TGTGCCAGCAGTGAAAGACTAGCGGGAATACGAGATACGCAGTATTTT. The encoded protein is CASSERLAGIRDTQYF.

The CDR3 DNA reads as TGTGCCACCAGCAGAGGGTGGCTAGCGGGAGTCCCGACCTACAATGAGCAGTTCTTC. Translated: CATSRGWLAGVPTYNEQFF. The chain carries TRBV15 and TRBJ2-1, with 10 bases identical to TRBD2. Germline CDR1 LNHNV, CDR2 YYDKDF (reference sequence). Trimming removed 1 base from V and 2 bases from J; junction bases left unmatched: 11. The CDR3 consists of 19 residues.

V and J are TRBV19 and TRBJ2-7; the match to TRBD1 covers 10 bases. Germline V gene data show CDR1 as LNHDA and CDR2 as SQIVND (reference sequence). The CDR3 is 15 amino acids. Trimming took 4 bases from V and 4 from J; bases not matched to a gene: 7. CDR3 sequence: CASSRDDRGLYEQYF. Written as DNA, the CDR3 is TGTGCCAGTAGTAGGGATGACAGGGGGCTGTACGAGCAGTACTTC.